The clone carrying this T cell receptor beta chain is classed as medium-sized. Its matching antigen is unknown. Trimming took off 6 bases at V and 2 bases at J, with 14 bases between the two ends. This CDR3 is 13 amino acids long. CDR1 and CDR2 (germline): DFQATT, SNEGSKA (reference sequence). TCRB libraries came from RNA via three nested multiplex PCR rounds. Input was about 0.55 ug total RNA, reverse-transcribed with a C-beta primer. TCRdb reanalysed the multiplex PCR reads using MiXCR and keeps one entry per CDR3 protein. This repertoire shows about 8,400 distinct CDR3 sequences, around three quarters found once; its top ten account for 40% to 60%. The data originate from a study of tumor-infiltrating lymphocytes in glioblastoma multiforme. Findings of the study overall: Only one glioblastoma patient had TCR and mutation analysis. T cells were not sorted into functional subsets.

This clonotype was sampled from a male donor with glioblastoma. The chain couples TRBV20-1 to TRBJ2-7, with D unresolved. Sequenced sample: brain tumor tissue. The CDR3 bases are TGCAGTGCCAGTCGACTGGAGACCTACGAGCAGTACTTC. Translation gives CSASRLETYEQYF.